The present TCR beta chain was sequenced within a study of blood T cell repertoires in COVID-19. Study in general: T cells, B-cell-depleted T cells, or PBMCs supplied cDNA or gDNA.

V shed 3 bases, J shed 5 bases, and the junction held 6 bases outside the gene matches. The CDR3 sequence is 15 residues long. From germline, CDR1 is LNHNV and CDR2 YYDKDF (reference sequence). Libraries were prepared by immunoSEQ multiplex PCR; TCRdb keeps only in-frame clonotypes and omits some of them. The profile shows 100,000 or so clones, about 96% of them singletons. J is TRBJ1-1 and V is TRBV15, with 10 bases lining up with TRBD1. This TCR was sampled from a human donor with active COVID-19. The donor label of this sample is uncertain. Sequencing input: peripheral blood. This chain's CDR3 is CATSRGGTGVTEAFF. CDR3 DNA: TGTGCCACCAGCAGGGGGGGGACAGGGGTGACTGAAGCTTTCTTT.